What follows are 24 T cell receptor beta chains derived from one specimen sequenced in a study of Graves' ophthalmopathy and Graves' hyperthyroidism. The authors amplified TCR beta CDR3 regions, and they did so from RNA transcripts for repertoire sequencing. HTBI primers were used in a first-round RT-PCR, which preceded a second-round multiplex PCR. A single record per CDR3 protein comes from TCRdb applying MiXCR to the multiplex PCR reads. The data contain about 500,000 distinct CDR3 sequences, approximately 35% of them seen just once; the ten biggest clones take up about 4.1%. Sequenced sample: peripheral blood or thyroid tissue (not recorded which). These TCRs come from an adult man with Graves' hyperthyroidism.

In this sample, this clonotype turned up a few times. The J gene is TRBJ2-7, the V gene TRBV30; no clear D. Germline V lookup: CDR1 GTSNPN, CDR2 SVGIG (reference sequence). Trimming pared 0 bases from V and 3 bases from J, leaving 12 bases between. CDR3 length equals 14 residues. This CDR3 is CAWSVPLNRYEQYF. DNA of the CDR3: TGTGCCTGGAGTGTACCCTTAAATCGCTACGAGCAGTACTTC.

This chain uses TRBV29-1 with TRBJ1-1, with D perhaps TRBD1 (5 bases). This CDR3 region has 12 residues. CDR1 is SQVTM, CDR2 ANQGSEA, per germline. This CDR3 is CSLPGSHTEAFF. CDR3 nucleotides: TGCAGTCTCCCAGGGAGCCACACTGAAGCTTTCTTT.

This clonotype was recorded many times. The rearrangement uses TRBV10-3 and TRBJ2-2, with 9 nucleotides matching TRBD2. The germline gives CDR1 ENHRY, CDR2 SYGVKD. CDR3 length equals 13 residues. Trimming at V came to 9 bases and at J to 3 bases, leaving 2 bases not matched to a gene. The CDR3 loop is CAISGSDTGELFF. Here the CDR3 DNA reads TGTGCCATTAGCGGGAGCGACACCGGGGAGCTGTTTTTT.

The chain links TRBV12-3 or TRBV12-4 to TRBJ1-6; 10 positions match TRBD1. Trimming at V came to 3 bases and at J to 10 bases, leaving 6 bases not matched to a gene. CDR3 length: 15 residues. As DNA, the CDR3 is TGTGCCAGCAGTTTGGGACAGGGGAAGATGTCACCCCTCCACTTT. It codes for CASSLGQGKMSPLHF.

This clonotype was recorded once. DNA for the CDR3: TGTGCCAGCAGCTTAACACAGGGTTCCTACAATGAGCAGTACTTC. Protein sequence: CASSLTQGSYNEQYF. The chain is built from TRBV7-8 and TRBJ2-7; weak D call: TRBD1 (6 bases). The CDR3 is 15 residues long. With 2 bases removed from V and 7 bases from J, the gap between germline ends came to 18 bases. Germline CDR1 reads SGHVS; CDR2 reads FQNEAQ.

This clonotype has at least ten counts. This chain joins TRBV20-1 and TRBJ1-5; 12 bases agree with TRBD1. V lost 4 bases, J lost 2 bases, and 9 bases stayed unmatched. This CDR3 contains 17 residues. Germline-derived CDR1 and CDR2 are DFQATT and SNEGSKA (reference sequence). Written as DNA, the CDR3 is TGCAGTGCTAATCCGGGACAGGGGGCTTCGGGCAATCAGCCCCAGCATTTT. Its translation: CSANPGQGASGNQPQHF.

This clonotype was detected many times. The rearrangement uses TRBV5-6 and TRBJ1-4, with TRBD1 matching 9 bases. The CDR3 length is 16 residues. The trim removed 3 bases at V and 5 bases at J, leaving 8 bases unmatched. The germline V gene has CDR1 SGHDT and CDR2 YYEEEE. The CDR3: CASSYLSTGGNEKLFF. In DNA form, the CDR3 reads TGTGCCAGCAGCTACCTATCAACAGGGGGCAATGAAAAACTGTTTTTT.

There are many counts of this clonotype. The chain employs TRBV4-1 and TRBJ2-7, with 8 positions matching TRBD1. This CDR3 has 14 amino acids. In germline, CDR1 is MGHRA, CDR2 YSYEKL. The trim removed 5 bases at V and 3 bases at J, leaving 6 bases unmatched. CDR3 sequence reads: CASSFRTGFYEQYF. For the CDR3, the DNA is TGCGCCAGCAGCTTCCGGACAGGGTTCTACGAGCAGTACTTC.

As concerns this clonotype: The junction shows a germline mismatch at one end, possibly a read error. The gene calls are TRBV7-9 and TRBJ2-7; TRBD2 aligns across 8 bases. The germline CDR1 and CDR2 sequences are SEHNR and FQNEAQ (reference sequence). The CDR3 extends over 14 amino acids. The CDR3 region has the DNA TGTGCCAGCAGCGCTCTCGCGGGAGGACACGAGCAGTGCTTC. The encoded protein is CASSALAGGHEQCF.

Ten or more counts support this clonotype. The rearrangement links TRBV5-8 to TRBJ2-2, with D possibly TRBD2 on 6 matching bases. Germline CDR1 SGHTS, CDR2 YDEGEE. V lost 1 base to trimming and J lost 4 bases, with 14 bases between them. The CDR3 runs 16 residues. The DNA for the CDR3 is TGTGCCAGCAGCTTGCTGCTAGCGTCATCCACCGGGGAGCTGTTTTTT. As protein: CASSLLLASSTGELFF.

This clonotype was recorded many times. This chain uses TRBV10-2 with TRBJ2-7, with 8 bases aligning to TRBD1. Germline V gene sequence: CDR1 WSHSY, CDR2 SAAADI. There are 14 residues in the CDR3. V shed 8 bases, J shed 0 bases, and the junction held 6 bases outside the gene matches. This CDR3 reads CASLDRGYSYEQYF. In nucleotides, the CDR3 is TGCGCCAGCCTTGACAGGGGCTACTCCTACGAGCAGTACTTC.

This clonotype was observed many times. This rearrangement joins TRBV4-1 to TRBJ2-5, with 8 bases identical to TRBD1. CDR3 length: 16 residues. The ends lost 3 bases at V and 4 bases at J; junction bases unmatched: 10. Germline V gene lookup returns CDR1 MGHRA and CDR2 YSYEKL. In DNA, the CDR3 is TGCGCCAGCAGCCAGGGGCAGGGGGCGCTGAGAGAGACCCAGTACTTC. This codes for CASSQGQGALRETQYF.

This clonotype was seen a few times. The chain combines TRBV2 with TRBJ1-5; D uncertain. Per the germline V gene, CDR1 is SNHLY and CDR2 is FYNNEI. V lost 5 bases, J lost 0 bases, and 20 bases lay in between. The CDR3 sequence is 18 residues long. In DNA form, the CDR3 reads TGTGCCAGCAGTACGACCAGGAACGCTGATTATAGCAATCAGCCCCAGCATTTT. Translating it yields CASSTTRNADYSNQPQHF.

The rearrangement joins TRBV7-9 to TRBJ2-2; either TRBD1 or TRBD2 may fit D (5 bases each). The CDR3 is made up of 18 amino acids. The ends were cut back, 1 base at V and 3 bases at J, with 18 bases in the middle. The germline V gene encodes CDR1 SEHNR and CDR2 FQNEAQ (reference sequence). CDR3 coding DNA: TGTGCCAGCAGCTTAGTGGGGGATTACTATGGCTACACCGGGGAGCTGTTTTTT. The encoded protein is CASSLVGDYYGYTGELFF.

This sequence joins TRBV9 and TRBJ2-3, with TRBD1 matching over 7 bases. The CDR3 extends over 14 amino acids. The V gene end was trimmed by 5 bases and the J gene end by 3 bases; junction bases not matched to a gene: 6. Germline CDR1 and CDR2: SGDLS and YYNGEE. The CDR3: CASSPGTATDTQYF. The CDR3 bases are TGTGCCAGCAGTCCCGGGACAGCAACAGATACGCAGTATTTT.

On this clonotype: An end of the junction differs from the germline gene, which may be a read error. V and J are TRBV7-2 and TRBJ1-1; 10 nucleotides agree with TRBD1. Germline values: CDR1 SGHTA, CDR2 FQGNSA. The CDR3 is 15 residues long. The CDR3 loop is CVSSRPGQGITEAFF. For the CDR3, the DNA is TGTGTCAGCAGCCGCCCGGGACAGGGGATCACTGAAGCTTTCTTT.

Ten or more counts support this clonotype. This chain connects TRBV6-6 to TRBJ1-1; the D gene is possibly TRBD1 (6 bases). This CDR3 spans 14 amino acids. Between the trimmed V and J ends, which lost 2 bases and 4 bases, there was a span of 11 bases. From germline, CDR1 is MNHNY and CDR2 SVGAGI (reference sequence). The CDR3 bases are TGTGCCAGCAGTTACGAGGACAGTCGCACTGAAGCTTTCTTT. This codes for CASSYEDSRTEAFF.

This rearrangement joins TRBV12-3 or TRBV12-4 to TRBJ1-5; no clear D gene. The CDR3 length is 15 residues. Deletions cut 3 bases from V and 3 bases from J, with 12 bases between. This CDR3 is CASSFEGNLNQPQHF. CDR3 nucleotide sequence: TGTGCCAGCAGTTTTGAAGGGAATCTCAATCAGCCCCAGCATTTT.

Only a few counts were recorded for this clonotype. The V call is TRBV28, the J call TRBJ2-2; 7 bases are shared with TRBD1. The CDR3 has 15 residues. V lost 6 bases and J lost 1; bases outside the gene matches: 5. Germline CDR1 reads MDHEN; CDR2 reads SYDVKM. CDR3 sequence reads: CASSQDRVNTGELFF. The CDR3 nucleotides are TGTGCCAGCAGCCAAGACAGGGTGAACACCGGGGAGCTGTTTTTT.

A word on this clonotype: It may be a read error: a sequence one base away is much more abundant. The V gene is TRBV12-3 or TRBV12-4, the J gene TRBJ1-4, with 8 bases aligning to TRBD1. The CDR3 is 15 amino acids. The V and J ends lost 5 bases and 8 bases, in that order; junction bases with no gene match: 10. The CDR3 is CASSPTDRGGEKLFF. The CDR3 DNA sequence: TGTGCCAGCAGTCCGACCGACAGGGGAGGCGAAAAACTGTTTTTT.

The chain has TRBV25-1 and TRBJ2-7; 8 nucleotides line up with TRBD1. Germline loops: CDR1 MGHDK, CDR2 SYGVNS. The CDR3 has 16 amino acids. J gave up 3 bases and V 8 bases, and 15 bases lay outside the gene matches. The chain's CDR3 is CASSPGTGTLNYEQYF. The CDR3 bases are TGTGCCAGCTCACCCGGGACAGGAACCCTAAACTACGAGCAGTACTTC.

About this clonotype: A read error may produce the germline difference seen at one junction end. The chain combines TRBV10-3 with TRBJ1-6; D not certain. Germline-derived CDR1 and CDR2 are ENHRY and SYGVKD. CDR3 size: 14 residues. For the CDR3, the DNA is TGTGCCAGCAGTATCCGCTCCTATAATTCACCCCTCCACTTT. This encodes CASSIRSYNSPLHF.

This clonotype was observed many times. CDR3 bases: TGCAGTGCTAGAGCCGGAGAGACCCAGTACTTC. The encoded protein is CSARAGETQYF. This sequence joins TRBV20-1 and TRBJ2-5; no clear D gene. CDR3 size: 11 residues. The V end was cut by 1 base, the J end by 4 bases, with 4 bases between. Germline V CDR1 and CDR2: DFQATT, SNEGSKA (reference sequence).

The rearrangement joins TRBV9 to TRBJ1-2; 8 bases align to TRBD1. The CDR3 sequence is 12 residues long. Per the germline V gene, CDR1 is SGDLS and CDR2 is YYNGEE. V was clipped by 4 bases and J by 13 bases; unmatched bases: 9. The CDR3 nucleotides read TGTGCCAGCAGCAATGTCGGGACAGGCGGCACCTTC. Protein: CASSNVGTGGTF.